This T cell receptor (beta chain) is drawn from a study of blood T cell repertoires in COVID-19. The CDR3 totals 14 residues. In germline, CDR1 is KGHSH, CDR2 LQKENI. Trimming shortened V by 3 bases and J by 0 bases, and 6 bases separated the two germline ends. TCRdb keeps only in-frame clones here, not all; method: immunoSEQ multiplex PCR. The sample records around 200,000 clones, 80% to 90% being singletons. The sequence came from a woman older than 75 with acute or convalescent COVID-19. The chain employs TRBV18 and TRBJ1-3; maybe TRBD1 (6 bases). Sample: peripheral blood. This CDR3 is CASSPDSSGNTIYF. The CDR3 region has the DNA TGTGCCAGCTCACCGGACAGCTCTGGAAACACCATATATTTT.